The following is a T cell receptor beta chain sequence with its context. The multiple sclerosis control group consisted of treatment-naive patients whose relapsing-remitting disease, which was either stable or active, fulfilled revised McDonald criteria. This specimen belongs to a study of CD8 T cells in Susac syndrome. A quantity of roughly 0.5 to 1 ug RNA underwent reverse transcription using random hexamers. In TCRdb, the immunoSEQ multiplex PCR reads were re-called with MiXCR into one record per CDR3 protein. The data contain about 430,000 distinct CDR3 sequences, approximately 89% of them seen just once; the ten biggest clones take up roughly 0.11%. This CDR3 spans 14 amino acids. Germline V gene data show CDR1 as PRHDT and CDR2 as FYEKMQ (reference sequence). V lost 2 bases to trimming and J lost 6 bases, with 11 bases between them.

The TCR originated in a human donor with multiple sclerosis. Material: CD8+ T cells from PBMCs. The rearrangement joins TRBV13 to TRBJ1-5; tentative D call: TRBD1 (5 bases). CDR3 bases: TGTGCCAGCAGCTTACGAGGGACGGGTCAGCCCCAGCATTTT. It yields the protein CASSLRGTGQPQHF. Looking up the rest from reference TRBV13 and TRBJ1-5 gives the full variable domain: AAGVIQSPRHLIKEKRETATLKCYPIPRHDTVYWYQQGPGQDPQFLISFYEKMQSDKGSIPDRFSAQQFSDYHSELNMSSLELGDSALYFCASSLRGTGQPQHFGDGTRLSIL.